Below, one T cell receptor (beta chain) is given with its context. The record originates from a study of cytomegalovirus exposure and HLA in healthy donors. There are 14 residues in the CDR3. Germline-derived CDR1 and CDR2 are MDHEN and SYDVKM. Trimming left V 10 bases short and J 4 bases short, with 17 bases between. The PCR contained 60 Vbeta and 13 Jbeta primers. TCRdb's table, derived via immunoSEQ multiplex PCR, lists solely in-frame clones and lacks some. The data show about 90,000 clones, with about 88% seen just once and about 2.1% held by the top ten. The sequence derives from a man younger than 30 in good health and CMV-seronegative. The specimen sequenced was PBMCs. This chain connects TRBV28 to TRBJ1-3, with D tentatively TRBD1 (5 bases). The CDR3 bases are TGTGCCACCTCCGCTCCGGGGGAAGGAAACACCATATATTTT. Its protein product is CATSAPGEGNTIYF.